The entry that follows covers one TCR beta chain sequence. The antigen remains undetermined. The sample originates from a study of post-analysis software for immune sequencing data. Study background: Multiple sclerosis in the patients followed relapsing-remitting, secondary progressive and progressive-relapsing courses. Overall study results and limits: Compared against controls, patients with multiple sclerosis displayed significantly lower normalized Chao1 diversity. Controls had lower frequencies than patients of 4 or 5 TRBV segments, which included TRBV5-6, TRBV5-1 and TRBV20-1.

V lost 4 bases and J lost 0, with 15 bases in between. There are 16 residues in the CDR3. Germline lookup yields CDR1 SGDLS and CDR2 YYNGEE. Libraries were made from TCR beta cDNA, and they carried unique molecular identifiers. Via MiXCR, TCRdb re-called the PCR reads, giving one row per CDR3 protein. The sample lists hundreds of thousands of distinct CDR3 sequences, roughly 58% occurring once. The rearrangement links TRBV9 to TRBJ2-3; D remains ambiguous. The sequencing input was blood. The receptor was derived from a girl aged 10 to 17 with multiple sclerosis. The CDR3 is CASSYSAAASTDTQYF. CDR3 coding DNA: TGTGCCAGCAGCTACTCCGCGGCTGCTAGCACAGATACGCAGTATTTT.